This entry concerns a single T cell receptor (beta chain). Its antigen is still unknown. Qualities for individual bases were not recorded, and no much larger clone is one base off. The sample originates from a study of control samples from healthy donors and cancer patients (dated by TCRdb to about 2020). Library creation used the immunoSEQ multiplex PCR assay. The source is immuneACCESS, and TCRdb retained only in-frame sequences with V and J called. Part of the clones is not carried over; for the studies checked, unresolved V genes explain less than half of this, and the remainder is unexplained. The sample table shows some 110,000 clones, and 83% are seen once. The ten largest clonotypes hold under 15% of the sample. Reading from cysteine to phenylalanine, the CDR3 counts 14 amino acids. Just CDR3 DNA is preserved here, 42 bases in frame from base 1. The germline V gene encodes CDR1 LGHDT and CDR2 YNNKEL (reference sequence). Germline trimming amounts to 9 bases on V and 6 bases on J, with 5 as the count of junction bases outside the gene matches.

Material: blood. The rearrangement joined TRBV3-1 (or the pseudogene TRBV3-2) to TRBJ2-2, and 12 junctional nucleotides match TRBD1. This TCR came from a woman in her forties or fifties in good health. The bases read TGTGCCAGTAGGGACAGGGGGCAATCCGGGGAGCTGTTTTTT. Translated, it gives CASRDRGQSGELFF.